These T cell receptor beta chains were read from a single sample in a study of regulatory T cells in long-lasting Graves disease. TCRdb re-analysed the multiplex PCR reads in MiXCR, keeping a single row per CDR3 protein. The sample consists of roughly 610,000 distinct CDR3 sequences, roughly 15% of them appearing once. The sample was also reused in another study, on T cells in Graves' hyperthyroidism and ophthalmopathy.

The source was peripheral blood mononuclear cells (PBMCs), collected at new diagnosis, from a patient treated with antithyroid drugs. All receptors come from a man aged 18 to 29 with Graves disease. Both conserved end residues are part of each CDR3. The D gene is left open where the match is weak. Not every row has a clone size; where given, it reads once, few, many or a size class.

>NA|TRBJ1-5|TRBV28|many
CASTLRGIGNQPQHF
TGTGCCAGCACTCTAAGGGGGATCGGCAATCAGCCCCAGCATTTT
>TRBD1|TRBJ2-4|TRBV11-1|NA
CASSSGTGVSIQYF
TGTGCCAGCAGCTCCGGGACAGGGGTGAGCATTCAGTACTTC
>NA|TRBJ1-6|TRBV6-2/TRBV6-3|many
CASNAPGRGNSPLHF
TGTGCCAGCAATGCTCCCGGCAGGGGTAATTCACCCCTCCACTTT
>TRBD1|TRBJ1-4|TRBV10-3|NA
CAISVGQATNEKLFF
TGTGCCATCAGTGTCGGACAGGCAACTAATGAAAAACTGTTTTTT
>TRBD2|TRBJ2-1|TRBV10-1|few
CASSESLAGDGNEQFF
TGCGCCAGCAGTGAGTCTCTAGCGGGAGATGGCAATGAGCAGTTCTTC
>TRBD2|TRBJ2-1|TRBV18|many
CASSPWTSGSGEEFF
TGTGCCAGCTCACCGTGGACTAGCGGGAGCGGGGAGGAGTTCTTC
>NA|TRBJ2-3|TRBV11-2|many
CASSLRRGTTDTQYF
TGTGCCAGCAGCTTACGTCGGGGGACCACAGATACGCAGTATTTT
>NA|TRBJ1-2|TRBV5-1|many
CASRPSLGRNYGYTF
TGCGCCAGCAGGCCCTCCTTGGGACGTAACTATGGCTACACCTTC
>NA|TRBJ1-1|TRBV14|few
CASSQWGGPNTEAFF
TGTGCCAGCAGCCAGTGGGGGGGACCTAACACTGAAGCTTTCTTT
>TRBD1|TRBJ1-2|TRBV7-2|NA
CASSLGGDSSGYTF
TGTGCCAGCAGCCTGGGGGGGGACAGTTCTGGCTACACCTTC
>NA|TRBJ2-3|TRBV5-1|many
CASSTQPSSTDTQYF
TGCGCCAGCAGCACACAGCCATCTAGCACAGATACGCAGTATTTT
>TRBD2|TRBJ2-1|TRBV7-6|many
CASSSSWGTSAHNEQFF
TGTGCCAGCAGCTCAAGCTGGGGGACTAGCGCCCACAATGAGCAGTTCTTC
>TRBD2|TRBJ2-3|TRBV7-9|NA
CASSLARTSGNTDTQYF
TGTGCCAGCAGCTTAGCGAGGACTAGCGGGAACACAGATACGCAGTATTTT
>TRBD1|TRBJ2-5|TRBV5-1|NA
CASSLDRGPETQYF
TGCGCCAGCAGCTTGGACAGGGGGCCAGAGACCCAGTACTTC
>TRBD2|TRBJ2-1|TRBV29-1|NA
CSVTGLAGGRYNEQFF
TGCAGCGTTACGGGACTAGCGGGAGGGAGGTACAATGAGCAGTTCTTC
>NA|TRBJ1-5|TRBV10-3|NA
CAISDHREIDQPQHF
TGTGCCATCAGTGATCACAGGGAAATCGATCAGCCCCAGCATTTT
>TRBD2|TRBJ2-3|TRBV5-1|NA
CASRLRTSGGGTDTQYF
TGCGCCAGCAGGTTAAGGACTAGCGGGGGGGGCACAGATACGCAGTATTTT
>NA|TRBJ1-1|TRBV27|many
CASSRRSMNTEAFF
TGTGCCAGCAGTAGGCGGTCCATGAACACTGAAGCTTTCTTT
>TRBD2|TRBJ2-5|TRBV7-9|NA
CASSVDPLAGGPQETQYF
TGTGCCAGCAGCGTAGATCCACTAGCGGGAGGGCCCCAAGAGACCCAGTACTTC
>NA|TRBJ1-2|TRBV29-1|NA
CSVGEGGLGYGYTF
TGCAGCGTGGGGGAGGGGGGGTTAGGGTATGGCTACACCTTC
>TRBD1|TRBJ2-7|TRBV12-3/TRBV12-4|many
CASSLQGDSYEQYF
TGTGCCAGCAGTTTACAGGGGGATTCCTACGAGCAGTACTTC
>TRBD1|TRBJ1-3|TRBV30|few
CAWSPPGTGSGNTIYF
TGTGCCTGGAGTCCGCCCGGGACAGGTTCTGGAAACACCATATATTTT
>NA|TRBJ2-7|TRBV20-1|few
CSAPLAYEQYF
TGCAGTGCCCCCTTAGCCTACGAGCAGTACTTC
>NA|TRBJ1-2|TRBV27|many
CASSFLGQTLGGYTF
TGTGCCAGCAGTTTTCTGGGACAAACTTTGGGTGGCTACACCTTC
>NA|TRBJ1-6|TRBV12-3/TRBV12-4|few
CASSSGRGNYNSPLHF
TGTGCCAGCAGTTCGGGCCGGGGGAATTATAATTCACCCCTCCACTTT